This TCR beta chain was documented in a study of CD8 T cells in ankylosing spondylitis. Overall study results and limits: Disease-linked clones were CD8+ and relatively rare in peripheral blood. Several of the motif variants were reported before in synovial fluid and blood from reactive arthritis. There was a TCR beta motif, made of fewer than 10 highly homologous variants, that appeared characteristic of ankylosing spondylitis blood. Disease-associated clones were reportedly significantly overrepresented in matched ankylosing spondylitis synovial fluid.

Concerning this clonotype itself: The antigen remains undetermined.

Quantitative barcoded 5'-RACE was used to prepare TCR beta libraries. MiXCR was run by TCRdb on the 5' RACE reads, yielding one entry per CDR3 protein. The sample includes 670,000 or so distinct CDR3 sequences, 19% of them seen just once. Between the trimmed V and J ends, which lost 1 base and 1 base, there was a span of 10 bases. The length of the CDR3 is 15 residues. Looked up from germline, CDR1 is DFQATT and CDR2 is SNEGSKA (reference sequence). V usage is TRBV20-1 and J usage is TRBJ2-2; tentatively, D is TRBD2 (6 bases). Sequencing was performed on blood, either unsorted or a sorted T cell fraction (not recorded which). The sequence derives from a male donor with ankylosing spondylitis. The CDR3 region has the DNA TGCAGTGCTAGAGGGAGGGGACTGAACACCGGGGAGCTGTTTTTT. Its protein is CSARGRGLNTGELFF.